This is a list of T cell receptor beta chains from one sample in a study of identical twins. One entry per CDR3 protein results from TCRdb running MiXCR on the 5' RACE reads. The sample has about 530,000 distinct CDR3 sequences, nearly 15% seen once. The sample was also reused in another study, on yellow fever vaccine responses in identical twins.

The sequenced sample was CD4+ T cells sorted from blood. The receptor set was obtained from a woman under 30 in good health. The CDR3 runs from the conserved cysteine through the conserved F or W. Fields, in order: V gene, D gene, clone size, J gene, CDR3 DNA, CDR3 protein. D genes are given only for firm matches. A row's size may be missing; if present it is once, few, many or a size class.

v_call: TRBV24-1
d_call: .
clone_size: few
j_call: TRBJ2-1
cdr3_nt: TGTGCCACCAGTGATTTTACGTCGAGCTACAATGAGCAGTTCTTC
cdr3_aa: CATSDFTSSYNEQFF

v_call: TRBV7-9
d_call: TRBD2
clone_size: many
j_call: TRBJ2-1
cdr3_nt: TGTGCCAGCAGCCCCTCCACTAGCGGGGGGTTTTACAATGAGCAGTTCTTC
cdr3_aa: CASSPSTSGGFYNEQFF

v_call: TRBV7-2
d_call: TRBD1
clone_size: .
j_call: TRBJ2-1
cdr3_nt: TGTGCCAGCAGCCGAATGACAGGGATGAATGAGCAGTTCTTC
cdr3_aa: CASSRMTGMNEQFF

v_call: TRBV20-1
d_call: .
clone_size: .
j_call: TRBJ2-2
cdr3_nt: TGCAGTGCTAGAATGGGGGGAAGCACCGGGGAGCTGTTTTTT
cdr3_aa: CSARMGGSTGELFF

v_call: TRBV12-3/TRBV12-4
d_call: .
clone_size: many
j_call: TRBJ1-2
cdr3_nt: TGTGCCAGCAGTTTAGGGGGGGGAAACTATGGCTACACCTTC
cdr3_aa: CASSLGGGNYGYTF

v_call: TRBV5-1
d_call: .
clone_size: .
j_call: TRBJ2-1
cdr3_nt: TGCGCCAGCAGCTTGAGGGTGGGTCCCGACAATGAGCAGTTCTTC
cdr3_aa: CASSLRVGPDNEQFF

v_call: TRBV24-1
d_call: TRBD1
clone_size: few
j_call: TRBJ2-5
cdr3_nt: TGTGCCACCAGTGATGGGACAGGGGTGGCCCAGTACCAAGAGACCCAGTACTTC
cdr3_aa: CATSDGTGVAQYQETQYF

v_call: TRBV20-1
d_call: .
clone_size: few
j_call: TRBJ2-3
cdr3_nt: TGCAGTGCTAGAGATGGCCAGCGGGCCTTTAGCACAGATACGCAGTATTTT
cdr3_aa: CSARDGQRAFSTDTQYF

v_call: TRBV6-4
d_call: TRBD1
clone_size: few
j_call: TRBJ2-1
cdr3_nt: TGTGCCAGCAGTAGGGACAGCCCCTACAATGAGCAGTTCTTC
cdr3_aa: CASSRDSPYNEQFF

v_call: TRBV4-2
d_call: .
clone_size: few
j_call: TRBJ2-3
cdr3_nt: TGTGCCAGCAGCCTGGAGGGTCGGACTTCACCAGATACGCAGTATTTT
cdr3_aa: CASSLEGRTSPDTQYF

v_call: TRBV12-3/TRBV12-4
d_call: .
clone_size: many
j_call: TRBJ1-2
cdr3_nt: TGTGCCAGCAGTTTAGGAGGGAGTGGCTACACCTTC
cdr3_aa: CASSLGGSGYTF

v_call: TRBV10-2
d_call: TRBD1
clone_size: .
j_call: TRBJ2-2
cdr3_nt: TGCGCCAGCAGTAAGGGACAGTCACCAACAGGGGAGCTGTTTTTT
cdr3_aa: CASSKGQSPTGELFF

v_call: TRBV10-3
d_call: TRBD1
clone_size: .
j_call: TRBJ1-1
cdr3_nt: TGTGCCATCAGTGAGGAGACAGGGAGCACTGAAGCTTTCTTT
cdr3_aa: CAISEETGSTEAFF

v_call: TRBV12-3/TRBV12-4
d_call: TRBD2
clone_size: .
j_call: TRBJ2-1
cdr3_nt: TGTGCCAGCGGATCCGGGACTAGCGGTTACAATGAGCAGTTCTTC
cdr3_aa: CASGSGTSGYNEQFF

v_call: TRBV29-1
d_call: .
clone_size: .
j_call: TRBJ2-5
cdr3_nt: TGCAGCGTTGTAGGGCGGGGACTCGAAGAGACCCAGTACTTC
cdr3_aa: CSVVGRGLEETQYF

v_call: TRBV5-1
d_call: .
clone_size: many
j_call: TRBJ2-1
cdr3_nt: TGCGCCAGCAGCTTGGACGGGGTATACAATGAGCAGTTCTTC
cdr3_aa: CASSLDGVYNEQFF

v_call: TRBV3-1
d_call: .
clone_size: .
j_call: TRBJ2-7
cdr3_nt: TGTGCCAGCAGCCAAGATCAGGGCGGGAAGATCTACGAGCAGTACTTC
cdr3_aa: CASSQDQGGKIYEQYF

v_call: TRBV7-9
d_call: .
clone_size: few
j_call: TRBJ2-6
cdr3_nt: TGTGCCAGCAGCCATTCGGCTGGGGCCAACGTCCTGACTTTC
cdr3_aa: CASSHSAGANVLTF

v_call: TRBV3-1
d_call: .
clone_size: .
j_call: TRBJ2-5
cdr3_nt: TGTGCCAGCAGCCAAGACCTACAGTCCCAAGAGACCCAGTACTTC
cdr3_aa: CASSQDLQSQETQYF

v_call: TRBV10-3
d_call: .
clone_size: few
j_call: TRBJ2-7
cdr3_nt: TGTGCCATCAACACAGGAACCTACGAGCAGTACTTC
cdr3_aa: CAINTGTYEQYF

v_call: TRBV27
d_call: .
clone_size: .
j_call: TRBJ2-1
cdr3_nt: TGTGCCAGCAGTTTCCCCCCCCACAATGAGCAGTTCTTC
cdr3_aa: CASSFPPHNEQFF

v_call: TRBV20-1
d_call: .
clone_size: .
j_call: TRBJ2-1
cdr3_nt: TGCAGTGCTACGATTACAGGCAATGAGCAGTTCTTC
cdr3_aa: CSATITGNEQFF

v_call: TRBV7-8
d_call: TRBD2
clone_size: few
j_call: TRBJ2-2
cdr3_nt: TGTGCCAGCAGCTTGAGGACTAGCTCCGGGGAGCTGTTTTTT
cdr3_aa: CASSLRTSSGELFF

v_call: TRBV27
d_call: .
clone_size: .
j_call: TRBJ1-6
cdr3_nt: TGTGCCAGCAGTACCCTCCGGGGGGCAGTTCCGAATTCACCCCTCCACTTT
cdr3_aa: CASSTLRGAVPNSPLHF

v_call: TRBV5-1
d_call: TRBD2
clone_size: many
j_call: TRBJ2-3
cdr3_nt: TGCGCCAGCAGCTTGGAAGGACTAGCGGGTTACGATACGCAGTATTTT
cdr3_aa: CASSLEGLAGYDTQYF

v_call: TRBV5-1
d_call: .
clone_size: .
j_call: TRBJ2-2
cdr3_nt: TGCGCCAGCAACTTTGAGCGGAACACCGGGGAGCTGTTTTTT
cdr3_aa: CASNFERNTGELFF

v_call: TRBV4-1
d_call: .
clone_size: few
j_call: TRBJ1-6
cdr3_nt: TGCGCCAGCAGCCAAGGGGGTTATGGGAATAATTCACCCCTCCACTTT
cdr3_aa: CASSQGGYGNNSPLHF

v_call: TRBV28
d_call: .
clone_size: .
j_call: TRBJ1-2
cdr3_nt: TGTGCCAGCAGTGCCTACAGGAATGGCTACACCTTC
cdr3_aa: CASSAYRNGYTF

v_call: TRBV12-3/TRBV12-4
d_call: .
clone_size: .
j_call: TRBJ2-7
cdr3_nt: TGTGCCAGCAGCTCCGTCGTCCGCACGACCTACGAGCAGTACTTC
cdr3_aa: CASSSVVRTTYEQYF